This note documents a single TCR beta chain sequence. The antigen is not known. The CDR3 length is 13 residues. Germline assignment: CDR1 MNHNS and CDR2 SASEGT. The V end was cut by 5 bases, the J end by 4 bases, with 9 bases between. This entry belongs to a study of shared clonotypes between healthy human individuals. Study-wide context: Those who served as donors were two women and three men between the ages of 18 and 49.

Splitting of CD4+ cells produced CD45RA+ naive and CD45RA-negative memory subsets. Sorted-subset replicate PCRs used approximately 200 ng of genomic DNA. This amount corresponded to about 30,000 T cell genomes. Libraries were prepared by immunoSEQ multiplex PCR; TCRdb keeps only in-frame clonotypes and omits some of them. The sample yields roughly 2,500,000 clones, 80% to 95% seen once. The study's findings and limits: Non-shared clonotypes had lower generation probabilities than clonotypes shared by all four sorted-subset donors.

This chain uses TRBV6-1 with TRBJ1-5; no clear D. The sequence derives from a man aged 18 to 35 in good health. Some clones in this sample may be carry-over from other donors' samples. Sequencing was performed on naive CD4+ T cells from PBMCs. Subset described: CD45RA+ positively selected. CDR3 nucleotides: TGTGCCAGCAGTTATGCGGGAAATCAGCCCCAGCATTTT. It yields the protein CASSYAGNQPQHF.